These 23 T cell receptor beta chains originate from one sample sequenced in a study of T-cell reconstitution after alpha-beta-depleted transplantation in children. Unique molecular identifiers tagged the TCRbeta library. TCRdb used MiXCR to reprocess the PCR reads, holding one entry per CDR3 protein. The data contain 200,000 or so distinct CDR3 sequences, 5% to 7.5% of them seen just once; the ten biggest clones take up approximately 4.1%. The starting material was PBMCs, obtained before TCRalphabeta/CD19-depleted stem cell transplant. The receptors stem from a girl under three years old with combined immunodeficiency, due to receive a stem cell transplant.

This rearrangement joins TRBV13 to TRBJ2-3; 11 positions match TRBD1. Germline CDR1 is PRHDT and CDR2 is FYEKMQ (reference sequence). V trimming: 4 bases; J trimming: 4 bases; junction bases outside the gene matches: 19. The CDR3 contains 20 residues. The CDR3 region has the DNA TGTGCCAGCAGCTCCGACCCAGAAGTTCCGGGACAGGGGGTGGCAGATACGCAGTATTTT. It specifies CASSSDPEVPGQGVADTQYF. The full variable domain, with the rest looked up from reference TRBV13 and TRBJ2-3, is AAGVIQSPRHLIKEKRETATLKCYPIPRHDTVYWYQQGPGQDPQFLISFYEKMQSDKGSIPDRFSAQQFSDYHSELNMSSLELGDSALYFCASSSDPEVPGQGVADTQYFGPGTRLTVL.

This clonotype was detected many times. J is TRBJ1-2 and V is TRBV28; TRBD1 is a possible D gene (5 bases). The length of the CDR3 is 15 residues. Germline values: CDR1 MDHEN, CDR2 SYDVKM. V lost 2 bases and J lost 2, with 12 bases in between. The CDR3 DNA reads as TGTGCCAGCAGTTTAGTCGGCCGGGGCAACTATGGCTACACCTTC. Translating it yields CASSLVGRGNYGYTF.

V and J are TRBV5-1 and TRBJ1-2, with 7 bases fitting TRBD1. The length of the CDR3 is 14 residues. Germline V gene sequence: CDR1 SGHRS, CDR2 YFSETQ. The V and J ends lost 0 bases and 4 bases, in that order; junction bases with no gene match: 3. CDR3 coding DNA: TGCGCCAGCAGCTTGGGACAGGGCGTCTATGGCTACACCTTC. Amino acid sequence: CASSLGQGVYGYTF.

This clonotype was seen only a few times. This rearrangement joins TRBV11-1 to TRBJ2-1; TRBD2 matches 12 bases. This CDR3 has 18 amino acids. J lost 9 bases, V lost 2 bases, and 14 bases had no gene match. Germline V gives CDR1 SGHAT, CDR2 FQDESV (reference sequence). CDR3 DNA: TGTGCCAGCAGCTTATGGTTCGGGCTAGCGGGGGGGCCTGGTGAGCAGTTCTTC. It codes for CASSLWFGLAGGPGEQFF.

This clonotype has at least ten counts. The CDR3 DNA sequence: TGTGCCAGCAACCCTCGGCTAGCGGGAGTGAGGAATGAGCAGTTCTTC. Its protein product is CASNPRLAGVRNEQFF. The chain couples TRBV7-2 to TRBJ2-1, with 10 bases identical to TRBD2. This CDR3 spans 16 amino acids. From germline, CDR1 is SGHTA and CDR2 FQGNSA. The junction had 13 bases not matched to a gene; V was cut back by 7 bases and J by 7 bases.

V gene TRBV7-2 combines with J gene TRBJ2-3; perhaps D is TRBD1 or TRBD2 (5 bases each). The CDR3 length is 17 residues. Germline V lookup: CDR1 SGHTA, CDR2 FQGNSA. Between the trimmed V and J ends, which lost 5 bases and 0 bases, there was a span of 18 bases. CDR3: CASSEENWGFSTDTQYF. CDR3 nucleotides: TGTGCCAGCAGCGAGGAAAATTGGGGGTTTAGCACAGATACGCAGTATTTT.

This clonotype has ten or more counts. The genes are TRBV7-3 and TRBJ2-3, with TRBD2 matching over 9 bases. Germline assignment: CDR1 SGHTA and CDR2 FQGTGA. After removal of 1 base from V and 1 base from J, the junction contained 6 bases not matched to a gene. The CDR3 has 17 amino acids. The CDR3 is CASSLIHRLAGTDTQYF. As DNA, the CDR3 is TGTGCCAGCAGCTTAATCCACCGACTAGCGGGCACAGATACGCAGTATTTT.

Ten or more counts support this clonotype. This chain connects TRBV12-3 or TRBV12-4 to TRBJ1-5; no reliable D call. This CDR3 has 14 amino acids. Trimming cost V 2 bases and J 4 bases, with 9 bases left between them. The CDR3 protein is CASSLQSWNQPQHF. The CDR3 region has the DNA TGTGCCAGCAGTTTACAATCTTGGAATCAGCCCCAGCATTTT.

The table lists this clonotype with a count of one. V gene TRBV28 combines with J gene TRBJ2-7; TRBD2 aligns across 10 bases. CDR3 length equals 15 residues. Germline CDR1 MDHEN, CDR2 SYDVKM. V lost 5 bases and J lost 6; bases outside the gene matches: 10. CDR3 DNA: TGTGCCAGCAGTCCCCCACTAGCGGGGAAAGGCGAGCAGTACTTC. Protein product: CASSPPLAGKGEQYF.

This clonotype was counted many times. The gene calls are TRBV7-9 and TRBJ2-1, with no clear D. Trimming cost V 5 bases and J 0 bases, with 17 bases left between them. CDR1 SEHNR and CDR2 FQNEAQ come from the germline V gene (reference sequence). This CDR3 region has 17 residues. This CDR3 is CASSPPSVISSYNEQFF. Written as DNA, the CDR3 is TGTGCCAGCAGCCCCCCGTCGGTAATTAGCTCCTACAATGAGCAGTTCTTC.

This clonotype was picked up many times. This chain joins TRBV12-3 or TRBV12-4 and TRBJ2-1, with 7 nucleotides matching TRBD1. This CDR3 is 15 amino acids long. After removal of 6 bases from V and 3 bases from J, the junction contained 8 bases not matched to a gene. The CDR3 DNA reads as TGTGCCAGCAGGCCGACAGGGCCCGTCTACAATGAGCAGTTCTTC. Amino acids: CASRPTGPVYNEQFF.

This chain links TRBV29-1 with TRBJ1-5; no reliable D call. In germline, CDR1 is SQVTM, CDR2 ANQGSEA. The CDR3 extends over 12 amino acids. Deletions cut 7 bases from V and 0 bases from J, with 7 bases between. The CDR3 reads CSAVYSNQPQHF. CDR3 in DNA: TGCAGCGCCGTATATAGCAATCAGCCCCAGCATTTT. The full variable domain, its missing parts supplied by reference TRBV29-1 and TRBJ1-5, is SAVISQKPSRDICQRGTSLTIQCQVDSQVTMMFWYRQQPGQSLTLIATANQGSEATYESGFVIDKFPISRPNLTFSTLTVSNMSPEDSSIYLCSAVYSNQPQHFGDGTRLSIL.

Ten or more counts support this clonotype. The genes are TRBV11-2 and TRBJ2-5; D may be TRBD1 (5 bases). In germline, CDR1 is SGHAT, CDR2 FQNNGV. V was pared by 1 base and J by 14 bases, with 14 bases between. This CDR3 spans 12 amino acids. In nucleotides, the CDR3 is TGTGCCAGCAGCTTAGTGGGGCCGGTGTTCTACTTC. Its translation is CASSLVGPVFYF.

This clonotype has a count of ten or more. This chain joins TRBV12-3 or TRBV12-4 and TRBJ2-1, with D possibly matching TRBD2 (5 bases). The CDR3 sequence is 14 residues long. V was cut by 3 bases and J by 5 bases, with 11 bases left in between. CDR3 bases: TGTGCCAGCAGTTTCGGAGCGGTGGACAATGAGCAGTTCTTC. It translates to CASSFGAVDNEQFF.

The gene calls are TRBV15 and TRBJ2-7, with unresolved D. The CDR3 loop spans 14 amino acids. Trimming pared 4 bases from V and 2 bases from J, leaving 12 bases between. Germline V lookup: CDR1 LNHNV, CDR2 YYDKDF (reference sequence). This CDR3 is CATSTDTVAYEQYF. DNA for the CDR3: TGTGCCACCAGCACCGACACAGTAGCCTACGAGCAGTACTTC.

In this sample, this clonotype turned up many times. The chain carries TRBV4-1 and TRBJ2-1; TRBD1 or TRBD2 may be the D gene (6 bases each). The germline V and J ends were trimmed by 4 bases and 10 bases, with 11 bases remaining between them. The CDR3 extends over 12 amino acids. Per germline, CDR1 MGHRA and CDR2 YSYEKL. CDR3 residues: CASSPPGAEQFF. CDR3 nucleotides: TGCGCCAGCAGCCCTCCGGGGGCGGAGCAGTTCTTC.

The rearrangement joins TRBV18 to TRBJ1-6; D unclear. The CDR3 has 13 residues. Germline CDR1 is KGHSH and CDR2 is LQKENI. The V and J ends lost 1 base and 9 bases respectively, with 7 bases between them. DNA for the CDR3: TGTGCCAGCTCACCACTAGCCGGTTCACCCCTCCACTTT. Protein sequence: CASSPLAGSPLHF.

The table lists this clonotype with many counts. V usage is TRBV29-1 and J usage is TRBJ2-7; TRBD2 might be the D (7 bases). The germline V gene encodes CDR1 SQVTM and CDR2 ANQGSEA. V was shortened by 4 bases and J by 3 bases, with 10 bases between the two germline ends. CDR3 length: 12 residues. This CDR3 is CSVAGGGYEQYF. The CDR3 nucleotides are TGCAGCGTTGCGGGGGGCGGCTACGAGCAGTACTTC.

This clonotype was counted many times. J is TRBJ2-1 and V is TRBV18; TRBD2 aligns across 8 bases. Germline V gene sequence: CDR1 KGHSH, CDR2 LQKENI. The CDR3 runs to 15 residues. The J segment lost 4 bases and the V segment lost 1 base, leaving 3 bases of the junction unmatched. The CDR3 sequence is CASSPRREGYNEQFF. CDR3 nucleotide sequence: TGTGCCAGCTCACCACGACGGGAGGGGTACAATGAGCAGTTCTTC.

Ten or more counts support this clonotype. The J gene is TRBJ1-2, the V gene TRBV7-9; D may be TRBD1 (5 bases). Germline CDR1 and CDR2: SEHNR and FQNEAQ (reference sequence). This CDR3 is built from 16 residues. V lost 5 bases to trimming and J lost 0 bases, with 16 bases between them. This CDR3 is CASSTAAGSTNYGYTF. CDR3 bases: TGTGCCAGCAGCACAGCCGCAGGGTCTACTAACTATGGCTACACCTTC.

This clonotype was observed at least ten times. The CDR3 loop is CASSYAPGNEQFF. In DNA, the CDR3 is TGTGCCAGCAGTTACGCGCCTGGCAATGAGCAGTTCTTC. The chain carries TRBV6-5 and TRBJ2-1; no definite D call. Trimming removed 2 bases from V and 6 bases from J, with 8 bases in between. The CDR3 is 13 residues long. Germline CDR1 reads MNHEY; CDR2 reads SVGAGI.

This clonotype was recorded at least ten times. The V gene is TRBV24-1, the J gene TRBJ1-2, with D unresolved. The CDR3 totals 16 residues. Trimming took 2 bases from V and 5 from J, leaving 17 bases between them. CDR1 is KGHDR, CDR2 SFDVKD, per germline. The CDR3 DNA follows: TGTGCCACCAGTGATTCCCGGGAAGCCGGCGAGTATGGCTACACCTTC. Protein: CATSDSREAGEYGYTF.

This clonotype has just a few counts. The chain is built from TRBV2 and TRBJ2-1, with D unresolved. Germline assignment: CDR1 SNHLY and CDR2 FYNNEI. The CDR3 is made up of 10 amino acids. The V end was cut by 8 bases, the J end by 6 bases, with 5 bases between. The CDR3: CASRPNEQFF. CDR3 sequence (DNA): TGTGCCAGCCGCCCCAATGAGCAGTTCTTC.